One and the same sample provided the 5 T cell receptor beta chains below, sequenced in a study of shared clonotypes between healthy human individuals (TCRdb year 2020). The library was generated by the immunoSEQ multiplex PCR assay. The table comes from immuneACCESS by way of TCRdb, which keeps in-frame sequences with V and J called. Part of the clones is missing from these tables; in studies checked, under half for an unresolved V gene and the rest for unknown reasons. The sample table holds 2 million to 2.5 million clones, of which approximately 95% were seen once. The ten biggest clones cover about 0.41% of the sample. Sequenced material: naive CD4+ T cells from PBMCs. In light of the paper, this sample's cell subset or site label describes: CD45RA+ positively selected. Source of these receptors: a young man in good health. Some clones in this sample may be carry-over from other donors' samples.

This chain joins TRBV7-2 and TRBJ1-3; D remains ambiguous. Between the trimmed V and J ends, which lost 5 bases and 2 bases, there was a span of 16 bases. CDR3 length: 16 residues. Germline V gives CDR1 SGHTA, CDR2 FQGNSA. DNA of the CDR3: TGTGCCAGCAGCCCACGGGCAGGCGTGGCTGGAAACACCATATATTTT. Its protein product is CASSPRAGVAGNTIYF.

The chain couples TRBV6-1 to TRBJ2-1, with 8 bases aligning to TRBD2. The CDR3 runs to 15 residues. Per the germline V gene, CDR1 is MNHNS and CDR2 is SASEGT. V gave up 7 bases and J gave up 7 bases; unmatched junction bases: 12. The CDR3 reads CASIEGRTSRNEQFF. CDR3 DNA sequence: TGTGCCAGCATCGAAGGCAGGACTAGCCGTAATGAGCAGTTCTTC.

A note on this clone: Within the sample, other DNA sequences also encode this same CDR3. The V call is TRBV5-1, the J call TRBJ2-1; 8 nucleotides line up with TRBD2. This CDR3 region has 15 residues. Trimming cost V 4 bases and J 0 bases; bases outside gene matches: 3. Germline V gene lookup returns CDR1 SGHRS and CDR2 YFSETQ. The CDR3 loop is CASSLSGSSYNEQFF. The DNA for the CDR3 is TGCGCCAGCAGCCTAAGCGGGAGCTCCTACAATGAGCAGTTCTTC.

About this clone itself: A junction boundary mismatches the germline segment, possibly from a read error. This sequence joins TRBV10-2 and TRBJ2-7; D unresolved. This CDR3 has 15 residues. Germline assignment: CDR1 WSHSY and CDR2 SAAADI. CDR3 in amino acids: CASGDWASPLAEQYF. CDR3 DNA sequence: TGCGCCAGCGGTGACTGGGCCAGCCCCTTAGCCGAGCAGTACTTC.

Comment on this clone: Different DNA sequences within this sample yield the same CDR3. The rearrangement joins TRBV20-1 to TRBJ1-2; D is uncertain. Trimming cost V 3 bases and J 2 bases, with 4 bases left between them. Germline CDR1 reads DFQATT; CDR2 reads SNEGSKA (reference sequence). This CDR3 spans 11 amino acids. CDR3 nucleotides: TGCAGTGCTAGGGAAAACTATGGCTACACCTTC. Translation: CSARENYGYTF.